This T cell receptor beta chain originates from a study of T cell responses to AZD1222 COVID-19 vaccine. Regarding the study as a whole: Vaccine-associated CD4 TCRs ranged over spike, dominating at 160-218 and 743-854. White British ancestry dominated among donors, who included more females, and clonal diversity was possibly underestimated.

CDR1 and CDR2 (germline): MNHEY, SMNVEV (reference sequence). The V gene end was trimmed by 5 bases and the J gene end by 1 base; junction bases not matched to a gene: 5. The CDR3 length is 16 residues. The table came from immunoSEQ multiplex PCR; TCRdb's copy has only in-frame clones and leaves some out. The sample carries tens of thousands of clones, around 85% recorded once. Of note for this clone: Its antigen is unknown.

Pooling of second doses given at about 4 or about 12 weeks was done. This TCR came from an adult who received the AZD1222 COVID-19 vaccine. The gene calls are TRBV27 and TRBJ2-1; 10 bases fit TRBD1. The sample here was peripheral blood, taken 28 days after the second AZD1222 dose. CDR3 residues: CASSVPGQGSYNEQFF. The CDR3 DNA is TGTGCCAGCAGTGTACCGGGACAGGGGTCCTACAATGAGCAGTTCTTC.